The following is a T cell receptor beta chain sequence with its context. This clone was seen a single time. It has no known antigen specificity. Qualities for individual bases were not recorded, and no much larger clone is one base off. TCRbeta CDR3 regions were amplified from genomic DNA by means of the immunoSEQ Assay, a bias-controlled multiplex PCR. Per the original workflow: The number of nucleated cells in each sample was estimated by amplification of reference gene primers within the assay. Sequence reads were collapsed and filtered to measure the absolute abundance of every unique TCRbeta CDR3 rearrangement. For each sample, productive Simpson clonality was calculated as the square root of Simpson's diversity index across productive rearrangements. The table was pulled from immuneACCESS by TCRdb, which kept in-frame rearrangements only. Such tables lose some clones; where checked, under half of the loss comes from unresolved V genes, and the rest has no known cause. The DNA was the basis for D and trimming; V, J and clone size are from that table. This sample gives under 350,000 clones in total; around nine tenths of them show up just once. Together, the top ten hold around 2% of the sample.

This entry is derived from a study of blood T cell repertoires in COVID-19 (dated by TCRdb to 2019 to 2021). Regarding the complete study: Samples covering the acute and convalescent phases of COVID-19 were provided by collaborators in the United States, Italy and Spain. The prospective study material was composed of cDNA or gDNA derived from T cells, B-cell-depleted T cells, or PBMCs. The dataset comprised deeply sampled blood TCRbeta repertoires from subjects exposed to, actively infected with, or recovered from COVID-19. The repertoires were released in a freely available public database meant as a resource for research on the immune response to SARS-CoV-2. The samples were drawn from two sources: the first 160 participants of the ongoing ImmuneRACE study, and 1,000 to 1,500 subjects contributed by 6 global collaborators. Nearly every sample came with metadata listing a de-identified subject ID, COVID-19 status, age in years and sex. Where available, HLA class I and class II types were taken from metadata supplied by the sample provider and were not determined by assay-based typing.

Results the study describes overall, beyond this receptor: The quantity of clinical and demographic metadata differed by source and by participant and was supplied without curation.

Measured from the cysteine to the phenylalanine, the CDR3 is 16 residues long. Of all the DNA, just the CDR3 is kept, 48 bases in frame from base 1. CDR1 is given as MNHEY and CDR2 as SMNVEV, both from the germline V gene (reference sequence). V is reduced by 5 bases and J by 0 bases, leaving a spacing of 14 bases between them. The collaborating institutions used their own protocols to collect whole blood in K2EDTA tubes. For TCRbeta analysis, collaborator samples were shipped as frozen whole blood, as isolated PBMCs, or as DNA extracted from either sample type. Sequenced sample: peripheral blood. This clonotype originated in a man aged 45 to 65 with acute or convalescent COVID-19. The V and J genes are TRBV27 and TRBJ1-5; TRBD1 is a possible D gene, resting on 5 matching bases. The CDR3 sequence is CASSRGGDYSNQPQHF. The DNA reads as follows: TGTGCCAGCAGTCGGGGGGGAGACTATAGCAATCAGCCCCAGCATTTT.